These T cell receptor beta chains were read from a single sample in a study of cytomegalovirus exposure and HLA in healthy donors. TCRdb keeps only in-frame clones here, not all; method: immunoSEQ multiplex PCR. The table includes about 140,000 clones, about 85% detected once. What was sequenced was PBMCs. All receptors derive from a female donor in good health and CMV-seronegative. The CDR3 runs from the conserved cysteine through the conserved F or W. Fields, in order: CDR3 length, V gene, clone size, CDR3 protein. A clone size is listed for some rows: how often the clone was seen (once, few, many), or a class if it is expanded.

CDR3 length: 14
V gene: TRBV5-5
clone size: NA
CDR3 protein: CASSLSTEIYGYTF

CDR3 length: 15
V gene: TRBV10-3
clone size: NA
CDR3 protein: CAIREPRQGSYEQYF

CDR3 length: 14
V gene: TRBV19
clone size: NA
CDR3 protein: CASSRSTGGYEQYF

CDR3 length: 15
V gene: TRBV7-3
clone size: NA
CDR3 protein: CASSFDHSPGNTIYF

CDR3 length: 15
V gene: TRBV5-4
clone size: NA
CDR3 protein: CASSTGLAVTDTQYF

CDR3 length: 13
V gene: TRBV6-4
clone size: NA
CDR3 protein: CASSETRSGELFF

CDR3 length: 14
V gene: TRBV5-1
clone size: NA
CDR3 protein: CASEIPANTGELFF

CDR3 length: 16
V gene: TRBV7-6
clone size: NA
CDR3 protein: CASSLIFDRPNTEAFF

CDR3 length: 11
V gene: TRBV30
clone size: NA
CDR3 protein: CAGTSSYEQYF

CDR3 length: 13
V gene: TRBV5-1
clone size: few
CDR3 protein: CASSVGQNNEQFF

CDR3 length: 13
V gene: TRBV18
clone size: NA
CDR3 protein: CASSPGDNYEQYF

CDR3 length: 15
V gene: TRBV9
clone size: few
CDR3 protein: CASSGSTGGGYGYTF

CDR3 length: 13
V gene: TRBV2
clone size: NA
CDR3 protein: CASGLADQETQYF

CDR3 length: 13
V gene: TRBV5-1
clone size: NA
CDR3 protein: CASSSSEDYGYTF

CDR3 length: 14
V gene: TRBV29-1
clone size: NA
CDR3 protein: CSVEGATTNEKLFF

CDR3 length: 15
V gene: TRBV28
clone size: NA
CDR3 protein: CASSFLGGGRQPQHF

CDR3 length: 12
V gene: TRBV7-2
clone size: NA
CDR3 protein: CASSYYNQPQHF

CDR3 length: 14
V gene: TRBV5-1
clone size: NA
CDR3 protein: CASSLRGGFYEQYF

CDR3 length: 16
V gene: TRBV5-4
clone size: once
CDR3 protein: CASSLDRGSSYNEQFF

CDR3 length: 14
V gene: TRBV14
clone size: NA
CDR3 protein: CASSQGRGLREQYF

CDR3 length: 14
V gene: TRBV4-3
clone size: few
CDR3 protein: CASSQELDSKKLFF

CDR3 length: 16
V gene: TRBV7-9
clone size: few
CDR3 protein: CASSQGQGFLNEKLFF

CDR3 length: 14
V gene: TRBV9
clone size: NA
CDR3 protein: CASSEGDSNQPQHF

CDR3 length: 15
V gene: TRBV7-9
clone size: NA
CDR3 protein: CASSLGGFGEYEQYF

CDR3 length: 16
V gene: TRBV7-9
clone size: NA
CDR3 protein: CASSGGGGDYYNEQFF

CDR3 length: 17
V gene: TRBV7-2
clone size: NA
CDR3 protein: CASSSTYGVMNTGELFF